One and the same sample provided the 14 T cell receptor beta chains below, sequenced in a study of breast tumors, draining lymph nodes, adjacent tissues. TCRdb re-called the multiplex PCR reads with MiXCR, one entry per CDR3 protein. Found here are approximately 89,000 distinct CDR3 sequences, more than 25% of them singletons; the top ten hold roughly 7.3%. The lymph nodes were axillary draining lymph nodes from breast cancer patients. Sequenced input: axillary lymph node tissue. These receptors were taken from a female donor with breast cancer. Some clones in this sample may be carry-over from other donors' samples.

The rearrangement links TRBV5-1 to TRBJ1-1; unclear D gene. Germline V lookup: CDR1 SGHRS, CDR2 YFSETQ. CDR3 size: 15 residues. V was cut by 4 bases and J by 4 bases, with 17 bases left in between. DNA of the CDR3: TGCGCCAGCAGCCGTTTGGGCGGGGTCGGCACTGAAGCTTTCTTT. Protein sequence: CASSRLGGVGTEAFF.

This clonotype was detected ten times or more. The chain uses TRBV3-1 and TRBJ1-2; D may be TRBD1 (5 bases). There are 15 residues in the CDR3. The ends were cut back, 0 bases at V and 8 bases at J, with 16 bases in the middle. Germline CDR1 LGHDT, CDR2 YNNKEL (reference sequence). CDR3 region: CASSQDWGGRGGYTF. The DNA of the CDR3 is TGTGCCAGCAGCCAAGATTGGGGCGGTCGAGGGGGCTACACCTTC.

This clonotype was recorded a few times. The chain has TRBV5-1 and TRBJ2-7; unclear D gene. CDR1 and CDR2 (germline): SGHRS, YFSETQ. The CDR3 contains 14 residues. The germline V and J ends were trimmed by 4 bases and 6 bases, with 17 bases remaining between them. The CDR3 reads CASSVFLPSGEQYF. CDR3 nucleotides: TGCGCCAGCAGCGTATTCCTTCCCAGTGGCGAGCAGTACTTC.

This clonotype was seen at least ten times. For the CDR3, the DNA is TGTGCCAGCAGCCCAGGACCGGGACTAGCGGGACTGAATGAGCAGTTCTTC. Translated: CASSPGPGLAGLNEQFF. This chain joins TRBV11-2 and TRBJ2-1; 13 nucleotides align to TRBD2. V dropped 5 bases and J dropped 7; count of bases not matched to a gene: 11. CDR1 is SGHAT, CDR2 FQNNGV, per germline. This CDR3 is built from 17 residues.

Concerning this clonotype: The junction shows a germline mismatch at one end, possibly a read error. The chain couples TRBV7-9 to TRBJ1-1; TRBD1 might be the D (6 bases). Germline V gene lookup returns CDR1 SEHNR and CDR2 FQNEAQ (reference sequence). This CDR3 region has 15 residues. The CDR3 DNA is TGTGCCAGCAGCTTAGAACGGGGGGCGAACACTGAAGCTCTCTTT. Translating gives CASSLERGANTEALF.

This clonotype was detected many times. The chain couples TRBV28 to TRBJ1-2; D unresolved. Deletions cut 8 bases from V and 1 base from J, with 11 bases between. CDR3 size: 13 residues. Germline CDR1 and CDR2: MDHEN and SYDVKM. The chain's CDR3 is CASSPRGNYGYTF. CDR3 in DNA: TGTGCCAGCTCTCCTCGCGGTAACTATGGCTACACCTTC.

The chain is built from TRBV29-1 and TRBJ1-2; no clear D gene. Looked up from germline, CDR1 is SQVTM and CDR2 is ANQGSEA. V lost 4 bases, J lost 6 bases, and 9 bases lay in between. The CDR3 sequence is 11 residues long. The CDR3 sequence is CSVVGLDGYTF. In DNA, the CDR3 is TGCAGCGTTGTTGGCTTAGATGGCTACACCTTC.

This clonotype has more than one count but fewer than ten. The CDR3 here is CASSPALGTNTEAFF. DNA for the CDR3: TGTGCCAGTAGCCCAGCGTTAGGGACGAACACTGAAGCTTTCTTT. J is TRBJ1-1 and V is TRBV19; D is possibly TRBD1 (5 bases). Per the germline V gene, CDR1 is LNHDA and CDR2 is SQIVND (reference sequence). The CDR3 loop spans 15 amino acids. V was shortened by 6 bases and J by 1 base, with 15 bases between the two germline ends.

The chain combines TRBV11-2 with TRBJ1-2; the match to TRBD1 covers 9 bases. The J segment lost 1 base and the V segment lost 5 bases, leaving 14 bases of the junction unmatched. This CDR3 region has 18 residues. Germline CDR1 is SGHAT and CDR2 is FQNNGV. CDR3 amino acids: CASSRETGGRKDNYGYTF. Written as DNA, the CDR3 is TGTGCCAGCAGCCGCGAGACAGGGGGTCGTAAGGATAACTATGGCTACACCTTC.

Details on this clonotype: Just one base apart from a much larger clone, this may be a read error. As DNA, the CDR3 is TGTGCCAACAGATTGGACAGGACACAATACAATGAGCAGTTCTTC. Translated, it gives CANRLDRTQYNEQFF. The V call is TRBV6-1, the J call TRBJ2-1; 7 bases are shared with TRBD1. Looked up from germline, CDR1 is MNHNS and CDR2 is SASEGT. Unmatched junction bases numbered 13, after V lost 10 bases and J lost 4 bases. The CDR3 has 15 residues.

This clonotype appeared many times. The gene calls are TRBV11-3 and TRBJ2-7; perhaps D is TRBD1 or TRBD2 (5 bases each). The germline gives CDR1 SGHNT, CDR2 YENEEA. CDR3 size: 15 residues. V was cut by 1 base and J by 0 bases, with 10 bases left in between. This chain's CDR3 is CASSLGGDASYEQYF. As DNA, the CDR3 is TGTGCCAGCAGCTTAGGAGGGGACGCCTCCTACGAGCAGTACTTC.

There are many counts of this clonotype. The chain employs TRBV3-1 and TRBJ2-3; a weak D match, TRBD2 (5 bases). Trimming took 1 base from V and 2 from J, leaving 10 bases between them. The CDR3 has 15 amino acids. The germline V gene has CDR1 LGHDT and CDR2 YNNKEL (reference sequence). Here the CDR3 DNA reads TGTGCCAGCAGCCAAGGAACGGGATTCACAGATACGCAGTATTTT. Translation: CASSQGTGFTDTQYF.

In this sample, this clonotype turned up many times. The CDR3 bases are TGTGCCAGCAGTTGGGACAGGGGGCCCTACACCTTC. Its protein product is CASSWDRGPYTF. The genes are TRBV5-5 and TRBJ1-2, with TRBD1 matching 12 bases. The V and J ends lost 5 bases and 10 bases, in that order; junction bases with no gene match: 3. The germline V gene has CDR1 SGHKS and CDR2 YYEKEE (reference sequence). This CDR3 spans 12 amino acids.

As to this clonotype: This sequence may be a read error, since a much larger clone differs from it by one base. This chain uses TRBV11-2 with TRBJ2-7; D uncertain. Trimming stripped 8 bases from V and 10 bases from J, with 21 bases between. The germline V gene encodes CDR1 SGHAT and CDR2 FQNNGV. The CDR3 is 13 amino acids. The CDR3 loop is CASAPTSGAPQYF. The CDR3 DNA reads as TGTGCCAGCGCCCCGACCTCAGGAGCTCCTCAGTACTTC. The variable domain in full, completed from reference TRBV11-2 and TRBJ2-7, reads EAGVAQSPRYKIIEKRQSVAFWCNPISGHATLYWYQQILGQGPKLLIQFQNNGVVDDSQLPKDRFSAERLKGVDSTLKIQPAKLEDSAVYLCASAPTSGAPQYFGPGTRLTVT.